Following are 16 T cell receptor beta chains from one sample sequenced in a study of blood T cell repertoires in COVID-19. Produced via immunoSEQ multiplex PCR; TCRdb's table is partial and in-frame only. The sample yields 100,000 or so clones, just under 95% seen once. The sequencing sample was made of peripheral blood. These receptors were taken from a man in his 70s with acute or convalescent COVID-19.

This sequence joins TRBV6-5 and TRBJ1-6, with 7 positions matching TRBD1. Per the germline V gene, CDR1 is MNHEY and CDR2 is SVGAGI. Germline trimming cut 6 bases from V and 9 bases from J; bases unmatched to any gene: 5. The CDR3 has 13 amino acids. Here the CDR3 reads CASSPTGPSPLHF. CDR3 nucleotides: TGTGCCAGCAGCCCGACAGGGCCTTCACCCCTCCACTTT.

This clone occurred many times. Here the CDR3 reads CASSQTFVAGGNTDTQYF. CDR3 sequence (DNA): TGTGCCAGCAGCCAGACGTTTGTAGCGGGGGGAAACACAGATACGCAGTATTTT. The chain joins TRBV14 to TRBJ2-3; TRBD2 matches at 10 bases. J was trimmed by 2 bases and V by 3 bases; bases with no gene match: 11. Germline V gives CDR1 SGHDN, CDR2 FVKESK. The CDR3 totals 18 residues.

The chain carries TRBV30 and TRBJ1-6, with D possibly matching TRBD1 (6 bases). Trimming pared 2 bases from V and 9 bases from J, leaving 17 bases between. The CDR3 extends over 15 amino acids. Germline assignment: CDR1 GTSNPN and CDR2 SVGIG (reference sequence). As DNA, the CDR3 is TGTGCCTGGAGTCGGACAGCCATCTTCGGTTCACCCCTCCACTTT. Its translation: CAWSRTAIFGSPLHF.

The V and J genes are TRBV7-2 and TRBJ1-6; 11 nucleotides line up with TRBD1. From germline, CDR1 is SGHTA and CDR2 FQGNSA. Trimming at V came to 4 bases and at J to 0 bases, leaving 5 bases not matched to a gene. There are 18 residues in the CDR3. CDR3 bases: TGTGCCAGCAGCTCCCGGACAGGGGGCACCTCCTATAATTCACCCCTCCACTTT. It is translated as CASSSRTGGTSYNSPLHF.

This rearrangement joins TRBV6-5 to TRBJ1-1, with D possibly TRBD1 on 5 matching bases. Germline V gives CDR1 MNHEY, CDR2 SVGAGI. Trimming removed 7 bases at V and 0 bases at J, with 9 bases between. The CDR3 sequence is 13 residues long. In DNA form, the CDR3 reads TGTGCCAGCACTGGGGGGATGAACACTGAAGCTTTCTTT. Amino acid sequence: CASTGGMNTEAFF.

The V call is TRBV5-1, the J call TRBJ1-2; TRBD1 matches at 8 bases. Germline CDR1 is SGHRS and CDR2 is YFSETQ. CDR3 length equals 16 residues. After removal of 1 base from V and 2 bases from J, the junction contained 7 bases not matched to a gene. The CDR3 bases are TGCGCCAGCAGCTTGTGGTCAGGGGGCCCGAACTATGGCTACACCTTC. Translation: CASSLWSGGPNYGYTF.

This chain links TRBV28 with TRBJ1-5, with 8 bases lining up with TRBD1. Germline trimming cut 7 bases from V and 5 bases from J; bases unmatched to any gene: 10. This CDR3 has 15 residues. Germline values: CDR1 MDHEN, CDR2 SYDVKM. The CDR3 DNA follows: TGTGCCAGCAACTTCCGGGACAGGCGCCATCAGCCCCAGCATTTT. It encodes CASNFRDRRHQPQHF.

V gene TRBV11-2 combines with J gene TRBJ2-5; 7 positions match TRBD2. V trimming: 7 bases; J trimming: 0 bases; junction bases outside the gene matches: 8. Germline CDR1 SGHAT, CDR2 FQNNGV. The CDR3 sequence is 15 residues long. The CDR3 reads CASTVGAGNQETQYF. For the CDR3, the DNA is TGTGCCAGCACCGTCGGAGCGGGAAACCAAGAGACCCAGTACTTC. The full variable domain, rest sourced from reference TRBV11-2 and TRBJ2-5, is EAGVAQSPRYKIIEKRQSVAFWCNPISGHATLYWYQQILGQGPKLLIQFQNNGVVDDSQLPKDRFSAERLKGVDSTLKIQPAKLEDSAVYLCASTVGAGNQETQYFGPGTRLLVL.

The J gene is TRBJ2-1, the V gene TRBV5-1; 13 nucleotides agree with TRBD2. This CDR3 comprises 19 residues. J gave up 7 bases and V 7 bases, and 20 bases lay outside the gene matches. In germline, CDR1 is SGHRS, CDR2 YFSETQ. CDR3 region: CASAVLPTSGRAAGNEQFF. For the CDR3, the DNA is TGCGCCAGCGCTGTACTACCTACTAGCGGGAGGGCCGCGGGGAATGAGCAGTTCTTC.

This CDR3 is CASSQGLSRTGGDPQHF. CDR3 bases: TGTGCCAGCAGCCAAGGCTTAAGCCGGACAGGGGGCGATCCCCAGCATTTT. V gene TRBV3-1 (or the pseudogene TRBV3-2) combines with J gene TRBJ1-5; 11 bases are shared with TRBD1. The V gene's germline CDR1 is LGHDT and CDR2 YNNKEL (reference sequence). The CDR3 length is 17 residues. Trimming cost V 1 base and J 10 bases; bases outside gene matches: 12.

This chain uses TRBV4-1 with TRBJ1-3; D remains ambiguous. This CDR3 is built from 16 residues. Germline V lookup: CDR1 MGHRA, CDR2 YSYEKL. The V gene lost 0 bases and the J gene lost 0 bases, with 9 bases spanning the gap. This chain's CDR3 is CASSQDTLFSGNTIYF. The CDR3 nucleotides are TGCGCCAGCAGCCAAGACACTTTGTTCTCTGGAAACACCATATATTTT.

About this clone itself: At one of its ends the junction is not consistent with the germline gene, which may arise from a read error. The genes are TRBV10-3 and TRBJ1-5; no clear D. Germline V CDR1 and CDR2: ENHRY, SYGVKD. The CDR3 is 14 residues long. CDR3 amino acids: CAISGDGVNRPQHF. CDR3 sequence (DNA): TGTGCCATCAGTGGCGACGGGGTCAATCGGCCCCAGCATTTT.

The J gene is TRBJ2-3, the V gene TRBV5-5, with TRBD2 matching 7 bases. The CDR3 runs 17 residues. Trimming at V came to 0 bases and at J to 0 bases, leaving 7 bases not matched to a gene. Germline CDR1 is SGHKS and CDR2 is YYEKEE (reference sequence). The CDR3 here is CASSLAPAGFSTDTQYF. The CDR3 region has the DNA TGTGCCAGCAGCTTGGCCCCAGCGGGGTTTAGCACAGATACGCAGTATTTT.

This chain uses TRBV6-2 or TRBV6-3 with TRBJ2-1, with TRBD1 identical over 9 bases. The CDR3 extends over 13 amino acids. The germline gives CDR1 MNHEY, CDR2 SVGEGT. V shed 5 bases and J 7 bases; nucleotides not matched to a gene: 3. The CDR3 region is CASSTGQGNEQFF. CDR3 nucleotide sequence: TGTGCCAGCAGTACGGGACAGGGAAATGAGCAGTTCTTC.

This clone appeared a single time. This CDR3 is CASSQGAGYTF. DNA of the CDR3: TGTGCCAGCAGTCAGGGGGCTGGCTACACCTTC. This chain connects TRBV12-3 or TRBV12-4 to TRBJ1-2; TRBD1 aligns across 8 bases. The CDR3 is made up of 11 amino acids. Germline trimming cut 5 bases from V and 7 bases from J; bases unmatched to any gene: 0.

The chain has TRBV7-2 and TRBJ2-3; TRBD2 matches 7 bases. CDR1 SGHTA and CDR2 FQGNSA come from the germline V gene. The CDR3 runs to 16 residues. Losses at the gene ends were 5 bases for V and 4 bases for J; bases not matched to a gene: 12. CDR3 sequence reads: CASSPRGSGSADTQYF. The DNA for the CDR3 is TGTGCCAGCAGCCCCCGGGGTAGCGGGTCCGCAGATACGCAGTATTTT. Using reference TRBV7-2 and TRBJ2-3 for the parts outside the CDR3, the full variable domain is GAGVSQSPSNKVTEKGKDVELRCDPISGHTALYWYRQSLGQGLEFLIYFQGNSAPDKSGLPSDRFSAERTGGSVSTLTIQRTQQEDSAVYLCASSPRGSGSADTQYFGPGTRLTVL.